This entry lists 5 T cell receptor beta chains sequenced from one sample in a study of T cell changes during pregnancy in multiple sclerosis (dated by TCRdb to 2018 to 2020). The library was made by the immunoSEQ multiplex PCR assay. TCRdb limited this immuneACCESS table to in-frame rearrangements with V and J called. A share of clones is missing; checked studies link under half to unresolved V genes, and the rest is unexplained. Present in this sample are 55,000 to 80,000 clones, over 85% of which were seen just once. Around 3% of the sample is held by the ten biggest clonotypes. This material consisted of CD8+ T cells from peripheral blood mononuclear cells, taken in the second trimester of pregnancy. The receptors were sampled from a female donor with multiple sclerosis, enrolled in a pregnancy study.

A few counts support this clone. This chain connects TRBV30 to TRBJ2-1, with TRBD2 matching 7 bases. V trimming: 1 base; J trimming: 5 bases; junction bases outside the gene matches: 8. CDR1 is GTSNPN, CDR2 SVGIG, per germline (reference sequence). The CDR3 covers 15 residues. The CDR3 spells CAWSEEERDHNEQFF. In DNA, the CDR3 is TGTGCCTGGAGTGAGGAGGAGCGGGATCACAATGAGCAGTTCTTC.

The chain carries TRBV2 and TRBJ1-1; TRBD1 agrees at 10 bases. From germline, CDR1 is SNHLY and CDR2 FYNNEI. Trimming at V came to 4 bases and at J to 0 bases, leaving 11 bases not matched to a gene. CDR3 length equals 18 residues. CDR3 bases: TGTGCCAGCAGTGGGGGAGGGACAGGGGCTTTCCTGAACACTGAAGCTTTCTTT. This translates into CASSGGGTGAFLNTEAFF.

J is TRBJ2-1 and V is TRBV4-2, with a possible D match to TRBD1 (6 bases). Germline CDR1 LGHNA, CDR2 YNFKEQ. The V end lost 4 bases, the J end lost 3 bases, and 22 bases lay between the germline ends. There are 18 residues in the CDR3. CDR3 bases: TGTGCCAGCAGCCCCGAGGGGGTTGGCCACTACGGCTACAATGAGCAGTTCTTC. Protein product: CASSPEGVGHYGYNEQFF.

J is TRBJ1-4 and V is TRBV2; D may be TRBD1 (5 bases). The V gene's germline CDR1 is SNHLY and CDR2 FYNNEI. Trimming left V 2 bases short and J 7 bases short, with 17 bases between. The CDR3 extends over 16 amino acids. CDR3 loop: CASSEMRSGGGEKLFF. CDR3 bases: TGTGCCAGCAGTGAAATGCGCTCGGGGGGTGGTGAAAAACTGTTTTTT.

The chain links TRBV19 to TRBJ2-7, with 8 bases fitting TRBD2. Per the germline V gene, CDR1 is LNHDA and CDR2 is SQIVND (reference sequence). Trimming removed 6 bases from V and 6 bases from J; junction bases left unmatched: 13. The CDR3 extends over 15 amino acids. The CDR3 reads CASSRGSGSSPEQYF. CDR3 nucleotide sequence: TGTGCCAGTAGCCGGGGGAGCGGGAGTTCCCCCGAGCAGTACTTC.